Sample share makes the clone carrying this T cell receptor beta chain medium-sized. As yet, its antigen is unknown. Every patient underwent thyroid surgery untreated. This entry belongs to a study of metastatic and nonmetastatic thyroid tumors. Study-level background: A comparison of repertoires was made across blood and tumor or nodule tissue from malignant and benign thyroid patients.

Study-wide points: Reportedly, malignant thyroid tumors had significantly higher TCR beta diversity than benign nodules, in blood and tumor.

The V gene's germline CDR1 is SNHLY and CDR2 FYNNEI. V was cut by 5 bases and J by 6 bases, with 16 bases left in between. This CDR3 contains 14 residues. TCRdb called clones again from the PCR reads with MiXCR. The sample has roughly 20,000 clones, 28% seen once; the top ten hold 14%. The source is a male donor with papillary thyroid cancer or a benign thyroid nodule (not recorded which). Some clones in this sample may be carry-over from other donors' samples. The chain joins TRBV2 to TRBJ1-1, with TRBD1 as a possible D gene (5 bases). The sample consisted of tumor tissue. DNA for the CDR3: TGTGCCAGCAGTCCTGGGACCGGCGGCGCTGAAGCTTTCTTT. Its translation: CASSPGTGGAEAFF.